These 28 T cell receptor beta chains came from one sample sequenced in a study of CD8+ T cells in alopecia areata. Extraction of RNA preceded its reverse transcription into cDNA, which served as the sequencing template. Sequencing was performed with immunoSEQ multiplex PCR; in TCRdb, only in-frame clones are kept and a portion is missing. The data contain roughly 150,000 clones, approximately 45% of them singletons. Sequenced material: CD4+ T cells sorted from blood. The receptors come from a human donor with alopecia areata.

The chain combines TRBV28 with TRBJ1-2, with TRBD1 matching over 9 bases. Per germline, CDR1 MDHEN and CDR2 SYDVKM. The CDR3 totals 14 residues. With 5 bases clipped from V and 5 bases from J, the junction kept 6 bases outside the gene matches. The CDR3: CASSEDRGTYGYTF. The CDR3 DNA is TGTGCCAGCAGTGAGGACAGGGGAACGTATGGCTACACCTTC.

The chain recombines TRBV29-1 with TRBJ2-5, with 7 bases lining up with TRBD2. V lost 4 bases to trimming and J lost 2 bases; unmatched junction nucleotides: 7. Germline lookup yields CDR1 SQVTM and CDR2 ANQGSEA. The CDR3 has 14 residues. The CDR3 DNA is TGCAGCGTTGGAGCGGGAAGCGGTCAAGAGACCCAGTACTTC. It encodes CSVGAGSGQETQYF.

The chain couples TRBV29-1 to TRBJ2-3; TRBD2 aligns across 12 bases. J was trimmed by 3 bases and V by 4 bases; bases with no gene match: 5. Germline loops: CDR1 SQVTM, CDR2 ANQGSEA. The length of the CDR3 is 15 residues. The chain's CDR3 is CSVVSSGRDTDTQYF. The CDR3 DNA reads TGCAGCGTTGTGTCTAGCGGGAGGGATACAGATACGCAGTATTTT.

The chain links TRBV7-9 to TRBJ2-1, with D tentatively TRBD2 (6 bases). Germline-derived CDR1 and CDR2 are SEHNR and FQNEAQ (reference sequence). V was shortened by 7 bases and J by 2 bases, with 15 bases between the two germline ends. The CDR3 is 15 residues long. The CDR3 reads CASNGLGLAYNEQFF. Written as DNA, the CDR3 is TGTGCCAGCAACGGGCTGGGACTGGCCTACAATGAGCAGTTCTTC.

The CDR3 nucleotides read TGTGCCAGCAGCTTAGGGACCCTCGGGACTAGCAATGAGCAGTTCTTC. It translates to CASSLGTLGTSNEQFF. V and J are TRBV7-9 and TRBJ2-1; 8 bases match TRBD2. V was pared by 1 base and J by 6 bases, with 8 bases of the junction left unmatched. CDR1 is SEHNR, CDR2 FQNEAQ, per germline (reference sequence). The CDR3 loop spans 16 amino acids.

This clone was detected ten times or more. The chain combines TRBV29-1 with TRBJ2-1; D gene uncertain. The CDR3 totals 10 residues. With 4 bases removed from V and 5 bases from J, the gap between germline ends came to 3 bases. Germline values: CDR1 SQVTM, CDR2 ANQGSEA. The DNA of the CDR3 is TGCAGCGTTGCCAACAATGAGCAGTTCTTC. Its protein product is CSVANNEQFF.

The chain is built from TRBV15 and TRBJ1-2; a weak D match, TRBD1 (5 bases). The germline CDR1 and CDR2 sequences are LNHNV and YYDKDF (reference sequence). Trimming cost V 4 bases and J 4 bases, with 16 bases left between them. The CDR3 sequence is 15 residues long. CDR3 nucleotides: TGTGCCACCAGCACCCGCGGTCAGGGTACCTATGGCTACACCTTC. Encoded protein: CATSTRGQGTYGYTF. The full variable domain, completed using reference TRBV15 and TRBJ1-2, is DAMVIQNPRYQVTQFGKPVTLSCSQTLNHNVMYWYQQKSSQAPKLLFHYYDKDFNNEADTPDNFQSRRPNTSFCFLDIRSPGLGDTAMYLCATSTRGQGTYGYTFGSGTRLTVV.

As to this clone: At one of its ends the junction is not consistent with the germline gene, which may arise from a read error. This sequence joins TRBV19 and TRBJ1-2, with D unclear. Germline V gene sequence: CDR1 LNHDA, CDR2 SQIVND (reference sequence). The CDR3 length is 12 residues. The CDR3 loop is CASSREDAEFSF. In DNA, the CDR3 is TGTGCCAGTAGTAGAGAGGACGCCGAGTTCTCCTTC.

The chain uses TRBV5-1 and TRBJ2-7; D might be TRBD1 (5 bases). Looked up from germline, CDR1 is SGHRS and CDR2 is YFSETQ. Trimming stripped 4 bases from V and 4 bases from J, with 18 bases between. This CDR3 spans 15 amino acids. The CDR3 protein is CASSDGHVVVYEQYF. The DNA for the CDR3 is TGCGCCAGCAGCGATGGACACGTCGTAGTTTACGAGCAGTACTTC.

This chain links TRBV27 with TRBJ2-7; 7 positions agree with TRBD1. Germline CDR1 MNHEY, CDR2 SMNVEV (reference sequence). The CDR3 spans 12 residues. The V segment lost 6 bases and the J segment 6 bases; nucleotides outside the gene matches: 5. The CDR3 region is CASRGDSREQYF. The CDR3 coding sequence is TGTGCCAGCAGGGGGGACAGCCGCGAGCAGTACTTC.

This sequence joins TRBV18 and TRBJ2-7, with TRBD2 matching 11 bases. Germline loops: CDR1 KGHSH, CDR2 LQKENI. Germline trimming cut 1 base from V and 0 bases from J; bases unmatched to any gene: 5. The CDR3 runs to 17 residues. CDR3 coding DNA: TGTGCCAGCTCACCACTTAATAGCGGGAGGGCCTCCTACGAGCAGTACTTC. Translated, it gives CASSPLNSGRASYEQYF.

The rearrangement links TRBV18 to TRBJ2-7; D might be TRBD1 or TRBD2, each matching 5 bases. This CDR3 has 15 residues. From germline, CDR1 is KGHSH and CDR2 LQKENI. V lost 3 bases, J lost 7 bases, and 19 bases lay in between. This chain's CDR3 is CASSPRGSQASEQYF. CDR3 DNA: TGTGCCAGCTCACCCCGGGGCAGCCAAGCTTCTGAGCAGTACTTC.

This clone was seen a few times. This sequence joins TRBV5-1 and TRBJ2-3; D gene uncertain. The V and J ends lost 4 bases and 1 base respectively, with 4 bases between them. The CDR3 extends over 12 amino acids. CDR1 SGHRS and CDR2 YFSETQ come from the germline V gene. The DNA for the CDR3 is TGCGCCAGCAGCGGTGGCACAGATACGCAGTATTTT. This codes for CASSGGTDTQYF.

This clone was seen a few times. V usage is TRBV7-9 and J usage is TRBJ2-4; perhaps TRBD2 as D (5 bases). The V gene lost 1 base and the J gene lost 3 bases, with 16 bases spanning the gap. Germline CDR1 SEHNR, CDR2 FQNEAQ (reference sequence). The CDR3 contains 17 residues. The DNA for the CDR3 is TGTGCCAGCAGCTTAGGGCGGGCGGAGGAAGGCAAAAACATTCAGTACTTC. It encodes CASSLGRAEEGKNIQYF. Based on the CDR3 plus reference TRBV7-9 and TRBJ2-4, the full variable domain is DTGVSQNPRHKITKRGQNVTFRCDPISEHNRLYWYRQTLGQGPEFLTYFQNEAQLEKSRLLSDRFSAERPKGSFSTLEIQRTEQGDSAMYLCASSLGRAEEGKNIQYFGAGTRLSVL.

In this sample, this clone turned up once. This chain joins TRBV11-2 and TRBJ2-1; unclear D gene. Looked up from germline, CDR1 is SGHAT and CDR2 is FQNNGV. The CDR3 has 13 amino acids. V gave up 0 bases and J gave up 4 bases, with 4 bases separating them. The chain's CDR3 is CASSLEEYNEQFF. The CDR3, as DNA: TGTGCCAGCAGCTTAGAGGAGTACAATGAGCAGTTCTTC. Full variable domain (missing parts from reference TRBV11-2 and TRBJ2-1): EAGVAQSPRYKIIEKRQSVAFWCNPISGHATLYWYQQILGQGPKLLIQFQNNGVVDDSQLPKDRFSAERLKGVDSTLKIQPAKLEDSAVYLCASSLEEYNEQFFGPGTRLTVL.

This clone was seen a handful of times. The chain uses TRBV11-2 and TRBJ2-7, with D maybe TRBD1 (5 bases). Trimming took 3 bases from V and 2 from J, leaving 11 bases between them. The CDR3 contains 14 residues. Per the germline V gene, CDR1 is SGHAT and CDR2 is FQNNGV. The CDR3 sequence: CASSLGRATYEQYF. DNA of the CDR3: TGTGCCAGCAGCTTGGGCAGGGCCACCTACGAGCAGTACTTC.

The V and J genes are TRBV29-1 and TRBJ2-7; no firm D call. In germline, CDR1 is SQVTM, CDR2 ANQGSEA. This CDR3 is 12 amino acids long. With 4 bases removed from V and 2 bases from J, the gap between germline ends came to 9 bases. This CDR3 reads CSVGYSTYEQYF. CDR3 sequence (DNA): TGCAGCGTTGGGTACAGTACCTACGAGCAGTACTTC.

This CDR3 reads CASSAPGQGTQYF. In DNA, the CDR3 is TGTGCCAGCAGCGCCCCCGGACAGGGCACGCAGTATTTT. The chain carries TRBV11-1 and TRBJ2-3, with 8 bases lining up with TRBD1. The V gene's germline CDR1 is SGHAT and CDR2 FQDESV (reference sequence). CDR3 length: 13 amino acids. With V trimmed by 5 bases and J by 9 bases, 7 bases remained unmatched.

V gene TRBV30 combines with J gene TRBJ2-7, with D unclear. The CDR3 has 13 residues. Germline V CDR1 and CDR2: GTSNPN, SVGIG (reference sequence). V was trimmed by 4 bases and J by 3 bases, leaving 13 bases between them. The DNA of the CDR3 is TGTGCCTGGAAACCAGAATTTTACTACGAGCAGTACTTC. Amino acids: CAWKPEFYYEQYF.

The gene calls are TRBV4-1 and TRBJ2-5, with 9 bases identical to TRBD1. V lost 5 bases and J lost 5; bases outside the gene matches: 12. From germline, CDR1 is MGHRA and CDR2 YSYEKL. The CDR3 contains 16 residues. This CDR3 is CASSNRDRDVAETQYF. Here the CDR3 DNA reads TGCGCCAGCAGCAACCGGGACAGGGATGTCGCGGAGACCCAGTACTTC.

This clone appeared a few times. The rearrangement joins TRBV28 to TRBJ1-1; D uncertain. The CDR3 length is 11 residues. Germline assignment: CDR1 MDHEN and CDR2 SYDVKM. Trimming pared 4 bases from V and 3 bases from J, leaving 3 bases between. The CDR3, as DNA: TGTGCCAGCAGTTCCCACACTGAAGCTTTCTTT. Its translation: CASSSHTEAFF.

Here the CDR3 DNA reads TGTGCCTGGACAGTAGGATTCTCTGGGGCCAACGTCCTGACTTTC. Translated: CAWTVGFSGANVLTF. This rearrangement joins TRBV30 to TRBJ2-6; no reliable D call. Germline assignment: CDR1 GTSNPN and CDR2 SVGIG (reference sequence). This CDR3 has 15 residues. V shed 4 bases and J shed 0 bases, with 10 bases lying between them.

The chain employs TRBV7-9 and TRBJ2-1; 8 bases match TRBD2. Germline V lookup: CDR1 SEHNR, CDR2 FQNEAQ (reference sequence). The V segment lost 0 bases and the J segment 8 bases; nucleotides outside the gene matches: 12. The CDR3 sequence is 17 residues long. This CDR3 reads CASSLAHDGRAIYEQFF. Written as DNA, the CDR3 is TGTGCCAGCAGCTTAGCCCATGACGGGAGGGCCATCTATGAGCAGTTCTTC.

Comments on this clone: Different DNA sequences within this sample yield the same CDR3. CDR3 nucleotide sequence: TGTGCCAGCAGCGTAGCCGGGAACACTGAAGCTTTCTTT. Protein sequence: CASSVAGNTEAFF. The chain carries TRBV9 and TRBJ1-1; D call uncertain. Germline V gene data show CDR1 as SGDLS and CDR2 as YYNGEE. The CDR3 sequence is 13 residues long. The germline V and J ends were trimmed by 0 bases and 1 base, with 4 bases remaining between them.

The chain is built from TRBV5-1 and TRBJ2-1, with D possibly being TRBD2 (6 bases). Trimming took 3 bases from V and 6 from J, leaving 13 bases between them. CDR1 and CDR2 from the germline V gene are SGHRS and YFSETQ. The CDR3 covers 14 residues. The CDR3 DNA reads TGCGCCAGCAGCTACCGGGACTTCGGCAATGAGCAGTTCTTC. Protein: CASSYRDFGNEQFF.

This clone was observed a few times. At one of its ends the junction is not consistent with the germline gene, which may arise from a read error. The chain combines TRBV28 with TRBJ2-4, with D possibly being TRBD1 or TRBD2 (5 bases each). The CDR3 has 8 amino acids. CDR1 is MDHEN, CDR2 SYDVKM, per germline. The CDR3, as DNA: TGTGCCAGCGGGGACCTTCACTTC. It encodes CASGDLHF.

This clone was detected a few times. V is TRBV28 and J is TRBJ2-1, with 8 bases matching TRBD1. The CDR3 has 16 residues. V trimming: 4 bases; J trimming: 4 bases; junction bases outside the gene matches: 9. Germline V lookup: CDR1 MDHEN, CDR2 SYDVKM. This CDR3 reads CASSSPGTGDYNEQFF. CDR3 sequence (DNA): TGTGCCAGCAGTTCCCCCGGGACAGGAGATTACAATGAGCAGTTCTTC.

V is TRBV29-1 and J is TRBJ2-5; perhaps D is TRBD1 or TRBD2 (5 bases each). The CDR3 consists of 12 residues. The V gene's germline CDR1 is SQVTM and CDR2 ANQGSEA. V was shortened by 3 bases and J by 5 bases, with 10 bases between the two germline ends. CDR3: CSVDLWGETQYF. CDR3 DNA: TGCAGCGTTGATCTATGGGGGGAGACCCAGTACTTC.